This is a list of T cell receptor beta chains from one sample in a study of blood T cell repertoires in COVID-19. Clones were read by immunoSEQ multiplex PCR, and TCRdb kept only the in-frame ones, dropping some. The data contain 300,000 to 400,000 clones, over 80% of them singletons. The sequencing input was peripheral blood. The source is a woman in her fifties or sixties with COVID-19, enrolled during active disease. The CDR3 runs from the conserved cysteine through the conserved F or W. Fields, in order: clone size, D gene, V gene, J gene, CDR3 DNA, CDR3 protein. D genes are given only for firm matches. Clone size, where shown, is once, few, many, or a class for clones that have expanded.

.,.,TRBV5-1,TRBJ1-1,TGCGCCAGCAGCCTGAGGCAGGGTTTGGGTGAAGCTTTCTTT,CASSLRQGLGEAFF
.,.,TRBV5-4,TRBJ2-7,TGTGCCAGCAGCTCACAGGGCCGAAGCTCCTACGAGCAGTACTTC,CASSSQGRSSYEQYF
.,.,TRBV7-9,TRBJ2-7,TGTGCCAGCAGCCCCCCTTCCCTCTACGAGCAGTACTTC,CASSPPSLYEQYF
.,.,TRBV3-1/TRBV3-2,TRBJ2-5,TGTGCCAGCAGCCACAGAATCAGACACCTACAAGAGACCCAGTACTTC,CASSHRIRHLQETQYF
.,TRBD1,TRBV29-1,TRBJ2-7,TGCAGCGTTGACAGGGGGCGCGACGAGCAGTACTTC,CSVDRGRDEQYF
.,TRBD2,TRBV19,TRBJ2-5,TGTGCCAGTAGAGGCGGGAGGGCCCAATGGGGAGAGACCCAGTACTTC,CASRGGRAQWGETQYF
.,.,TRBV30,TRBJ2-3,TGTGCCTGGAGTCCTTGGGGGAGGGGGTTGACCACAGATACGCAGTATTTT,CAWSPWGRGLTTDTQYF
.,TRBD2,TRBV7-6,TRBJ2-5,TGTGCCAGCAGCTACACTAGCGGCAGACAAGAGACCCAGTACTTC,CASSYTSGRQETQYF
.,TRBD2,TRBV19,TRBJ2-1,TGTGCCAGTAGTCAGGCTAGCGGCTACAATGAGCAGTTCTTC,CASSQASGYNEQFF
.,.,TRBV29-1,TRBJ1-1,TGCAGCGTCCGGAGGGAGGCTGAAGCTTTCTTT,CSVRREAEAFF
.,.,TRBV12-3/TRBV12-4,TRBJ2-1,TGTGCCAGCAAGGCAGGGGAAGTCAATGAGCAGTTCTTC,CASKAGEVNEQFF
.,.,TRBV9,TRBJ2-5,TGTGCCAGCAGCGAGACAGGCCGGTTGTACTTC,CASSETGRLYF
.,TRBD1,TRBV14,TRBJ2-7,TGTGCCAGCATTCCCGAAGACAGGGGACCCTACGAGCAGTACTTC,CASIPEDRGPYEQYF
.,TRBD1,TRBV2,TRBJ2-7,TGTGCCAGCAGTCTACTCCTTAGGGACAGGGGGTCGGGCGAGCAGTACTTC,CASSLLLRDRGSGEQYF
.,.,TRBV20-1,TRBJ1-2,TGCAGTGCTAGACGGGGCTATGGCTACACCTTC,CSARRGYGYTF
.,TRBD2,TRBV6-5,TRBJ2-1,TGTGCCAGCAGTTATAGACTAGCGGGTTACAATGAGCAGTTCTTC,CASSYRLAGYNEQFF
.,.,TRBV27,TRBJ1-6,TGTGCCAGCAGTTTGGGAGCCTCACCCCTCCACTTT,CASSLGASPLHF
.,TRBD2,TRBV6-1,TRBJ2-7,TGTGCCAGCATGCTAGCGGGAGGCGTGAACGAGCAGTACTTC,CASMLAGGVNEQYF
few,TRBD1,TRBV11-2,TRBJ1-1,TGTGCCAGCAGCTTTTTAGGGACAGTAAACACTGAAGCTTTCTTT,CASSFLGTVNTEAFF
once,TRBD1,TRBV7-6,TRBJ1-3,TGTGCCAGCAGCAGGGGACAGGGGGCTGCTGGAAACACCATATATTTT,CASSRGQGAAGNTIYF
once,TRBD1,TRBV6-5,TRBJ2-3,TGTGCCAGCAGCCTACAGGGGTCAGATACGCAGTATTTT,CASSLQGSDTQYF
.,.,TRBV5-1,TRBJ2-5,TGCGCCAGCAGCCTCCACCACGGGGAGACCCAGTACTTC,CASSLHHGETQYF
.,.,TRBV19,TRBJ2-2,TGTGCCAGTAAATTTCTCGACTCCGGGGAGCTGTTTTTT,CASKFLDSGELFF
.,.,TRBV7-9,TRBJ1-1,TGTGCCAGCAGCTTATCGCCGGTCAGGGCCACCGATGGTTTCTTT,CASSLSPVRATDGFF
.,TRBD1,TRBV2,TRBJ2-2,TGTGCCAGCGAGCCGGGACAGGGGTTCACCGGGGAGCTGTTTTTT,CASEPGQGFTGELFF
.,.,TRBV2,TRBJ2-7,TGTGCCAGCAGTTCCCAGGGGATTGGCGACGAGCAGTACTTC,CASSSQGIGDEQYF
.,.,TRBV6-1,TRBJ1-4,TGTGCCAGCAGTGCCGGGTTATTCACAACTAATGAAAAACTGTTTTTT,CASSAGLFTTNEKLFF
.,TRBD2,TRBV13,TRBJ2-1,TGTGCCAGCAGCTTAAGTCCGGGGGGAGGCCCATACAATGAGCAGTTCTTC,CASSLSPGGGPYNEQFF
.,.,TRBV6-1,TRBJ2-1,TGTGCCAGCAGTGAAGATAGCGGACGAACGGGACTCTTATTCAATGAGCAGTTCTTC,CASSEDSGRTGLLFNEQFF
.,TRBD2,TRBV5-1,TRBJ2-1,TGCGCCAGCACCCCCTACCCGGGACTATACAATGAGCAGTTCTTC,CASTPYPGLYNEQFF
.,TRBD2,TRBV9,TRBJ2-2,TGTGCCAGCAGCGTAGAATTAGCGGGAGGGCCGAACACCGGGGAGCTGTTTTTT,CASSVELAGGPNTGELFF
.,.,TRBV7-9,TRBJ1-1,TGTGCCAGCAGCTCTACAGGGTCGAGAACTGAAGCTTTCTTT,CASSSTGSRTEAFF
.,.,TRBV13,TRBJ2-2,TGTGCCAGCAGTCTGGCAGGGGTTCTGGCCACCGGGGAGCTGTTTTTT,CASSLAGVLATGELFF
.,.,TRBV7-3,TRBJ1-2,TGTGCCAGCAGCTTAGCGCCGTCCAGGAACTATGGCTACACCTTC,CASSLAPSRNYGYTF
once,TRBD2,TRBV27,TRBJ2-7,TGTGCCAGCAGGCCGCTCGAAGCGGGAGTTGACGAGCAGTACTTC,CASRPLEAGVDEQYF
once,.,TRBV11-3,TRBJ2-5,TGTGCCAGCAGCTTCGGACTTAAAGAGACCCAGTACTTC,CASSFGLKETQYF
.,TRBD2,TRBV6-5,TRBJ2-7,TGTGCCAGCAGTTACTCGCCATTAGCGGGAGATAGCGAGCAGTACTTC,CASSYSPLAGDSEQYF
once,.,TRBV6-2/TRBV6-3,TRBJ2-1,TGTGCCAGCAGCACTTACAATGAGCAGTTCTTC,CASSTYNEQFF
.,.,TRBV3-1/TRBV3-2,TRBJ2-5,TGTGCCAGCAGCCAAGAGAGCACAGGCCAAGAGACCCAGTACTTC,CASSQESTGQETQYF